This is a list of T cell receptor beta chains from one sample in a study of shared clonotypes between healthy human individuals. The repertoire was sequenced with immunoSEQ multiplex PCR; TCRdb's copy has only in-frame clones and lacks some. The repertoire holds 850,000 to 1,100,000 clones, with 60% to 85% as singletons. Sequencing was performed on memory CD4+ T cells from PBMCs. The origin of the receptors is a man aged 18-30 years in good health. Some clones in this sample may be carry-over from other donors' samples. The CDR3 runs from the conserved cysteine through the conserved F or W. The order of the fields is J gene, D gene, V gene, clone size, CDR3 protein, CDR3 DNA. A D gene is named only where the DNA matches it firmly. Size tells how often a clone was seen (once, few, many) or the class of an expanded clone, and some rows leave it out.

TRBJ1-1,NA,TRBV2,NA,CASSSPRDRVGVNTEAFF,TGTGCCAGCAGTTCTCCCAGGGACCGGGTTGGTGTGAACACTGAAGCTTTCTTT
TRBJ1-2,NA,TRBV28,NA,CASSLQGNGYTF,TGTGCCAGCAGTTTACAGGGGAATGGCTACACCTTC
TRBJ2-7,NA,TRBV4-3,NA,CASSQGRGSYEQYF,TGCGCCAGCAGCCAAGGGCGGGGCTCCTACGAGCAGTACTTC
TRBJ1-4,TRBD1,TRBV18,NA,CASSPPGQSDEKLFF,TGTGCCAGCTCACCGCCGGGACAGTCCGACGAAAAACTGTTTTTT
TRBJ2-1,TRBD2,TRBV18,NA,CASSPSGVGNEQFF,TGTGCCAGCTCACCGAGCGGGGTAGGTAATGAGCAGTTCTTC
TRBJ1-2,NA,TRBV15,once,CATSPPRVRGYTF,TGTGCCACCAGCCCCCCCCGGGTACGTGGCTACACCTTC
TRBJ2-7,NA,TRBV28,NA,CASSPPVGEQYF,TGTGCCAGCAGTCCTCCGGTTGGCGAGCAGTACTTC
TRBJ2-3,NA,TRBV10-1,NA,CASRDRGTDTQYF,TGCGCCAGCAGGGACCGGGGCACAGATACGCAGTATTTT
TRBJ2-1,TRBD2,TRBV6-6,few,CASSGTSGSTEQFF,TGTGCCAGCAGTGGGACTAGCGGGAGTACTGAGCAGTTCTTC
TRBJ2-7,NA,TRBV18,NA,CASSPQGGYEQYF,TGTGCCAGCTCACCACAGGGTGGTTACGAGCAGTACTTC
TRBJ1-5,NA,TRBV2,NA,CASSGAGPNQPQHF,TGTGCCAGCAGTGGGGCAGGACCAAATCAGCCCCAGCATTTT
TRBJ2-1,TRBD1,TRBV11-2,NA,CASSSYRGRIDNEQFF,TGTGCCAGCAGCTCATACAGGGGGCGTATAGACAATGAGCAGTTCTTC
TRBJ2-1,NA,TRBV6-5,NA,CASSPQVTSGYEQFF,TGTGCCAGCAGCCCCCAGGTGACTTCGGGGTATGAGCAGTTCTTC
TRBJ1-4,NA,TRBV9,NA,CASSPSIGASVEKLFF,TGTGCCAGCAGCCCTTCTATTGGTGCCTCCGTTGAAAAACTGTTTTTT
TRBJ2-2,TRBD2,TRBV7-9,NA,CASSFTSGGELFF,TGTGCCAGCAGCTTTACTAGCGGCGGGGAGCTGTTTTTT
TRBJ2-7,NA,TRBV6-5,NA,CASSYGGSYEQYF,TGTGCCAGCAGTTACGGCGGTAGCTACGAGCAGTACTTC
TRBJ2-7,NA,TRBV7-9,few,CASSSRTGGEEQYF,TGTGCCAGCAGCTCCCGGACTGGCGGGGAGGAGCAGTACTTC